This T cell receptor beta chain appears in the sequencing data of a study of T cells in Graves' hyperthyroidism and ophthalmopathy. TCR beta CDR3 regions were amplified from RNA transcripts. An initial round of RT-PCR targeting the TCR CDR3 relied on the HTBI primer set. TCRdb processed the multiplex PCR reads anew with MiXCR; each CDR3 protein has one entry. The data show some 500,000 distinct CDR3 sequences, with around 22% seen just once and about 11% held by the top ten. CDR3 size: 13 residues. V lost 7 bases, J lost 5 bases, and 6 bases stayed unmatched. Germline CDR1 reads SNHLY; CDR2 reads FYNNEI. This clonotype has ten or more counts.

Material for sequencing was blood. This TCR derives from a woman in her 30s with Graves' ophthalmopathy. The chain is built from TRBV2 and TRBJ2-7, with 9 bases aligning to TRBD1. CDR3 bases: TGTGCCAGCACCGAGGACAGGGGCCACGAGCAGTACTTC. It specifies CASTEDRGHEQYF.